This is a list of T cell receptor beta chains from one sample in a study of CD8+CD57+ T cells in acquired aplastic anemia. TCRdb reprocessed the reads via MiXCR and lists one record per CDR3 protein. The sample lists around 200,000 distinct CDR3 sequences; roughly half were seen once. The sample taken for sequencing was sorted CD4+, CD8+, or CD8+CD57+ T cells (not recorded which) from PBMCs. These receptors all stem from a human donor with aplastic anemia. Each CDR3 is given with its conserved first and last residue. D genes are given only for firm matches. Only some rows state a clone size, as once, few, many or a class for expanded clones.

V	length	J	size	D	CDR3	DNA
TRBV5-4	15	TRBJ1-1	many	-	CASTPGNRVSGEAFF	TGTGCCAGCACCCCGGGGAATCGGGTCTCGGGTGAAGCTTTCTTT
TRBV6-4	14	TRBJ1-1	many	TRBD1	CASSPTGRNTEAFF	TGTGCCAGCAGTCCGACAGGGAGGAACACTGAAGCTTTCTTT
TRBV6-1	13	TRBJ1-5	many	TRBD1	CASTNRGSQPQHF	TGTGCCAGCACAAACAGGGGAAGTCAGCCCCAGCATTTT
TRBV15	14	TRBJ2-1	few	-	CATSSATGNNEQFF	TGTGCCACCAGCAGTGCAACAGGCAACAATGAGCAGTTCTTC
TRBV29-1	16	TRBJ2-7	many	TRBD2	CSVKLGLAGDFYEQYF	TGCAGCGTCAAACTGGGGCTAGCGGGAGATTTCTACGAGCAGTACTTC
TRBV10-2	15	TRBJ2-5	-	TRBD2	CASSELGLVGETQYF	TGCGCCAGCAGTGAGTTGGGACTAGTTGGTGAGACCCAGTACTTC
TRBV3-1	14	TRBJ1-4	few	-	CASSQMGIGEKLFF	TGTGCCAGCAGCCAGATGGGGATTGGTGAAAAACTGTTTTTT
TRBV11-3	15	TRBJ1-6	many	TRBD1	CASSPAGQGGSPLHF	TGTGCCAGCAGCCCAGCGGGACAGGGAGGTTCACCCCTCCACTTT
TRBV20-1	14	TRBJ2-7	-	-	CSASQETFADEQYF	TGCAGTGCTAGTCAGGAAACGTTTGCCGACGAGCAGTACTTC
TRBV11-2	16	TRBJ2-1	many	TRBD2	CASSGSGASSYNEQFF	TGTGCCAGCAGCGGTAGCGGGGCTAGCTCCTACAATGAGCAGTTCTTC
TRBV2	14	TRBJ1-1	many	TRBD1	CASTEQGFGTEAFF	TGTGCCAGCACTGAACAGGGGTTTGGAACTGAAGCTTTCTTT
TRBV5-5	14	TRBJ1-2	-	-	CASSWGAGGNGYTF	TGTGCCAGCAGCTGGGGTGCAGGAGGGAATGGCTACACCTTC
TRBV29-1	13	TRBJ2-7	few	-	CSVATGTSYEQYF	TGCAGCGTGGCAACCGGGACATCATACGAGCAGTACTTC
TRBV4-1	16	TRBJ2-7	-	TRBD1	CASSQGAGTGAYEQYF	TGCGCCAGCAGCCAAGGTGCCGGGACAGGGGCCTACGAGCAGTACTTC
TRBV19	14	TRBJ2-5	-	TRBD2	CASSASSGSQTQYF	TGTGCCAGCAGCGCATCTAGCGGGTCGCAGACCCAGTACTTC
TRBV9	14	TRBJ1-2	few	-	CASSAGQSLYGYTF	TGTGCCAGCAGCGCTGGACAGTCCCTCTATGGCTACACCTTC